This TCR beta chain appears in the sequencing data of a study of blood T cell repertoires in COVID-19. With 1 base removed from V and 6 bases from J, the gap between germline ends came to 6 bases. The CDR3 runs to 12 residues. Germline V lookup: CDR1 SGHTA, CDR2 FQGNSA. The repertoire was sequenced with immunoSEQ multiplex PCR; TCRdb's copy has only in-frame clones and lacks some. The sample includes around 200,000 clones, 89% of them seen just once. The sample taken for sequencing was PBMCs or T cells enriched from blood (not recorded which). The chain has TRBV7-2 and TRBJ1-1; D unresolved. The receptor comes from a woman aged 35 to 49 with acute COVID-19. CDR3 in amino acids: CASSLVTPEAFF. The CDR3 region has the DNA TGTGCCAGCAGCTTAGTGACTCCTGAAGCTTTCTTT.